Below, 22 T cell receptor beta chains from the same sample are listed, as sequenced in a study of T cell responses to AZD1222 COVID-19 vaccine. Profiling relied on immunoSEQ multiplex PCR, and the TCRdb table lists in-frame clones only, not all of them. The profile covers 130,000 to 150,000 clones, with around 88% appearing a single time and over 12% taken by the ten largest. Sample: peripheral blood, taken on day 0 of AZD1222 vaccination. These receptors were collected from an adult in good health.

The chain has TRBV18 and TRBJ2-2; possibly TRBD2 for D (5 bases). The V and J ends lost 6 bases and 0 bases respectively, with 11 bases between them. CDR3 length: 15 amino acids. CDR1 and CDR2 from the germline V gene are KGHSH and LQKENI. CDR3 loop: CASSPPGSNTGELFF. CDR3 nucleotides: TGTGCCAGCTCGCCCCCGGGGTCGAACACCGGGGAGCTGTTTTTT. Complete variable domain (other parts from reference TRBV18 and TRBJ2-2): NAGVMQNPRHLVRRRGQEARLRCSPMKGHSHVYWYRQLPEEGLKFMVYLQKENIIDESGMPKERFSAEFPKEGPSILRIQQVVRGDSAAYFCASSPPGSNTGELFFGEGSRLTVL.

The genes are TRBV10-1 and TRBJ1-2, with a tentative D call TRBD1 (6 bases). Germline V lookup: CDR1 WNHNN, CDR2 SYGVQD (reference sequence). Between the trimmed V and J ends, which lost 11 bases and 5 bases, there was a span of 18 bases. This CDR3 has 13 amino acids. CDR3 bases: TGCGCCCCGAGGCAGGGGATCAGGTATGGCTACACCTTC. Residues: CAPRQGIRYGYTF.

This rearrangement joins TRBV4-2 to TRBJ1-5; D might be TRBD1 (5 bases). Trimming removed 0 bases from V and 0 bases from J, with 18 bases in between. The germline V gene has CDR1 LGHNA and CDR2 YNFKEQ. CDR3 length: 19 residues. In nucleotides, the CDR3 is TGTGCCAGCAGCCAAGACGCGGGACGCCCCTGGGATAGCAATCAGCCCCAGCATTTT. Protein product: CASSQDAGRPWDSNQPQHF.

CDR3 bases: TGTGCCTCGGGGGCCCTCCTCTACAATGAGCAGTTCTTC. This sequence encodes CASGALLYNEQFF. The chain uses TRBV27 and TRBJ2-1, with D possibly called TRBD1 or TRBD2 (6 bases each). The CDR3 runs to 13 residues. V lost 11 bases and J 3 bases, leaving 14 bases between the germline ends. Per germline, CDR1 MNHEY and CDR2 SMNVEV (reference sequence).

The chain links TRBV7-9 to TRBJ1-5, with D perhaps matching TRBD1 (5 bases). The germline CDR1 and CDR2 sequences are SEHNR and FQNEAQ (reference sequence). This CDR3 spans 14 amino acids. V lost 2 bases and J 0 bases, leaving 5 bases between the germline ends. CDR3 bases: TGTGCCAGCAGCTTAAGGGGTAGCAATCAGCCCCAGCATTTT. It encodes CASSLRGSNQPQHF.

The chain employs TRBV9 and TRBJ2-1; possibly TRBD1 or TRBD2 for D (5 bases each). There are 16 residues in the CDR3. Germline V CDR1 and CDR2: SGDLS, YYNGEE. V was shortened by 0 bases and J by 7 bases, with 17 bases between the two germline ends. CDR3 sequence (DNA): TGTGCCAGCAGCGTAGCCTCAGGGAGTCTACAAAATGAGCAGTTCTTC. Its protein is CASSVASGSLQNEQFF.

The chain joins TRBV5-5 to TRBJ1-1, with D unresolved. Between the trimmed V and J ends, which lost 4 bases and 0 bases, there was a span of 19 bases. Germline V gene sequence: CDR1 SGHKS, CDR2 YYEKEE (reference sequence). The CDR3 is 17 residues long. Here the CDR3 reads CASSQFFNRAMNTEAFF. DNA for the CDR3: TGTGCCAGCAGCCAGTTTTTTAACCGGGCCATGAACACTGAAGCTTTCTTT. Full variable domain (outside the CDR3, taken from reference TRBV5-5 and TRBJ1-1): DAGVTQSPTHLIKTRGQQVTLRCSPISGHKSVSWYQQVLGQGPQFIFQYYEKEERGRGNFPDRFSARQFPNYSSELNVNALLLGDSALYLCASSQFFNRAMNTEAFFGQGTRLTVV.

The CDR3 nucleotides are TGCGCCAGCAGCGGAACAGGGTATCAGCCCCAGCATTTT. It yields the protein CASSGTGYQPQHF. The V call is TRBV10-2, the J call TRBJ1-5, with TRBD1 as a possible D gene (6 bases). Trimming pared 6 bases from V and 5 bases from J, leaving 11 bases between. CDR1 WSHSY and CDR2 SAAADI come from the germline V gene. The CDR3 is 13 amino acids.

This chain connects TRBV28 to TRBJ2-3, with unresolved D. Trimming removed 6 bases at V and 2 bases at J, with 6 bases between. Germline CDR1 and CDR2: MDHEN and SYDVKM. The CDR3 has 12 residues. The CDR3 is CASSSYTDTQYF. CDR3 nucleotide sequence: TGTGCCAGCAGCTCCTACACAGATACGCAGTATTTT.

V is TRBV30 and J is TRBJ2-1; D tentatively reads TRBD1 or TRBD2 (5 bases each). Germline assignment: CDR1 GTSNPN and CDR2 SVGIG (reference sequence). Trimming shortened V by 0 bases and J by 7 bases, and 10 bases separated the two germline ends. This CDR3 is 13 amino acids long. The CDR3 protein is CAWSVRGPNEQFF. CDR3 sequence (DNA): TGTGCCTGGAGTGTAAGGGGACCAAATGAGCAGTTCTTC.

This clone has only one observation. The chain uses TRBV28 and TRBJ2-7, with D unresolved. V was shortened by 5 bases and J by 3 bases, with 14 bases between the two germline ends. The germline gives CDR1 MDHEN, CDR2 SYDVKM. This CDR3 region has 14 residues. The CDR3 nucleotides are TGTGCCAGCAGTCCCTATGGGCTTGTCTACGAGCAGTACTTC. Its protein product is CASSPYGLVYEQYF.

V is TRBV7-2 and J is TRBJ2-1; 9 bases line up with TRBD2. V was clipped by 6 bases and J by 9 bases; unmatched bases: 12. CDR1 and CDR2 from the germline V gene are SGHTA and FQGNSA. This CDR3 contains 15 residues. The CDR3 reads CASRSRGGGAPEQFF. In DNA form, the CDR3 reads TGTGCCAGCAGATCGAGGGGCGGGGGGGCCCCTGAGCAGTTCTTC.

V is TRBV12-3 or TRBV12-4 and J is TRBJ1-2; D call uncertain. This CDR3 is built from 13 residues. V was clipped by 2 bases and J by 4 bases, with 8 bases between them. The CDR3: CASSLMQSYGYTF. CDR3 DNA: TGTGCCAGCAGTTTAATGCAGAGCTATGGCTACACCTTC.

The genes are TRBV16 and TRBJ2-7; 10 bases fit TRBD1. The CDR3 covers 16 residues. Germline CDR1 KGHSY, CDR2 FQNENV. With 4 bases clipped from V and 4 bases from J, the junction kept 10 bases outside the gene matches. The DNA for the CDR3 is TGTGCCAGCAGCCCTGGGCGGGACAGGGGCCGGTACGAGCAGTACTTC. Its protein is CASSPGRDRGRYEQYF.

The chain recombines TRBV7-8 with TRBJ1-4; D call uncertain. The CDR3 totals 11 residues. V lost 5 bases to trimming and J lost 11 bases, with 9 bases between them. Germline CDR1 reads SGHVS; CDR2 reads FQNEAQ. The CDR3 DNA reads as TGTGCCAGCAGCCCTGGACGGAAACTGTTTTTT. Translated: CASSPGRKLFF.

This clone was observed a handful of times. J is TRBJ2-7 and V is TRBV5-5; possibly TRBD1 for D (6 bases). The CDR3 contains 17 residues. V dropped 1 base and J dropped 2 bases, with 19 bases sitting between them. Per the germline V gene, CDR1 is SGHKS and CDR2 is YYEKEE (reference sequence). CDR3 nucleotide sequence: TGTGCCAGCAGCTTGTCCACTCCCGCAGGGGCGCCCTACGAGCAGTACTTC. Encoded protein: CASSLSTPAGAPYEQYF.

The V and J genes are TRBV19 and TRBJ1-5; 10 nucleotides agree with TRBD1. Germline lookup yields CDR1 LNHDA and CDR2 SQIVND (reference sequence). The CDR3 has 14 amino acids. J gave up 4 bases and V 7 bases, and 4 bases lay outside the gene matches. CDR3 bases: TGTGCCAGTATGACAGGGGGCTTTAATCAGCCCCAGCATTTT. This sequence encodes CASMTGGFNQPQHF.

This rearrangement joins TRBV5-1 to TRBJ1-3; weak D call: TRBD1 (6 bases). CDR3 length: 15 residues. CDR1 and CDR2 (germline): SGHRS, YFSETQ. V lost 0 bases to trimming and J lost 2 bases, with 9 bases between them. In DNA, the CDR3 is TGCGCCAGCAGCTTGGCGTGGACAGCTGGAAACACCATATATTTT. It is translated as CASSLAWTAGNTIYF.

The chain carries TRBV28 and TRBJ2-5; 9 bases are a match to TRBD1. V lost 10 bases to trimming and J lost 5 bases; unmatched junction nucleotides: 11. Germline V gene sequence: CDR1 MDHEN, CDR2 SYDVKM. This CDR3 has 14 amino acids. CDR3 sequence (DNA): TGTGCCAATCCCCGGGACAGGGATCTGGAGACCCAGTACTTC. Protein product: CANPRDRDLETQYF.

This clone occurred once. The chain recombines TRBV19 with TRBJ1-5; D is ambiguous. In germline, CDR1 is LNHDA, CDR2 SQIVND (reference sequence). With 4 bases removed from V and 1 base from J, the gap between germline ends came to 14 bases. The CDR3 has 16 residues. CDR3 in DNA: TGTGCCAGTAGTAACTTGGTGGCGTTGAGCAATCAGCCCCAGCATTTT. This sequence encodes CASSNLVALSNQPQHF.

The chain links TRBV28 to TRBJ1-3; 7 bases match TRBD1. The length of the CDR3 is 14 residues. V shed 6 bases and J 1 base; nucleotides not matched to a gene: 3. Germline CDR1 and CDR2: MDHEN and SYDVKM. For the CDR3, the DNA is TGTGCCAGCAGACAACAGGGGTCTGGAAACACCATATATTTT. As protein: CASRQQGSGNTIYF.

V gene TRBV25-1 combines with J gene TRBJ1-5; possibly TRBD1 for D (5 bases). CDR1 and CDR2 from the germline V gene are MGHDK and SYGVNS. This CDR3 has 14 residues. V shed 8 bases and J shed 2 bases, with 13 bases lying between them. The CDR3 sequence is CASGGPGGNQPQHF. DNA for the CDR3: TGTGCCAGCGGGGGACCGGGCGGCAATCAGCCCCAGCATTTT.